The source of this T cell receptor (beta chain) is a study of Ad26.COV2.S vaccination and SARS-CoV-2 variants (dated by TCRdb to the early 2020s). About the study as a whole: Vaccine-arm donors came from COV1001, a multicentre, randomized, double-blind, placebo-controlled phase I-IIa trial of Ad26.COV2.S in healthy adults. Ad26.COV2.S was administered intramuscularly at 5 x 10^10 or 1 x 10^11 viral particles, either as a single shot or as two shots given 56 days apart. TCRbeta repertoire sequencing was used to assess the specificity and breadth of SARS-CoV-2-reactive T cell receptors after Ad26.COV2.S vaccination. A total of 32 samples were included in the TCR-sequenced set, comprising roughly 19 Ad26.COV2.S vaccine recipients, 5 placebo recipients and 8 SARS-CoV-2 convalescent individuals. Participants in the trial were split at random into five groups of five each, receiving low-dose or high-dose Ad26.COV2.S once or twice, or else placebo on both occasions. Throughout the experiments and outcome assessment, investigators stayed blinded to trial group allocation. Study-level results and caveats: Vaccine and placebo recipients had comparable non-spike TCR breadth, which fits with the vaccine containing only spike. Spike-specific TCR breadth was higher in Ad26.COV2.S recipients than in placebo recipients (P = 0.0014). The study was not powered to compare responses between vaccine doses or regimens. After vaccination, spike-specific CD8+ and CD4+ T cell responses were reported to show substantial breadth. It was noted by the authors that total T cell responses may have been underestimated by the TCR breadth and depth analyses.

The immunoSEQ Assay was the method used to sequence TCRbeta CDR3 regions. After extraction, genomic DNA underwent amplification by bias-controlled multiplex PCR, followed by high-throughput sequencing. Per the authors' processing: To quantify the absolute abundance of every unique TCRbeta CDR3 region, sequences were collapsed and filtered. T cell fraction was estimated by normalizing TCRbeta template counts to usable DNA, which was measured by amplifying reference genes present in all nucleated cells. Repertoire TCRs were annotated as SARS-CoV-2-specific by exact matching of V gene, CDR3 amino acid sequence and J gene to a known reactive TCR set. The reference SARS-CoV-2 TCR set was obtained from MIRA and was filtered for enrichment in COVID-19-positive ImmuneCODE repertoires, whereby public or cross-reactive TCRs were removed. Using the MIRA antigens, annotated TCRs were further analysed by specific ORF or by position within an ORF. Breadth was defined as the number of annotated unique rearrangements divided by the total number of unique productive rearrangements, and depth was defined as the summed frequency of the annotated unique rearrangements. Two-sided Wilcoxon rank-sum tests were applied when comparing TCR breadth between groups. The table was pulled from immuneACCESS by TCRdb, which kept in-frame rearrangements only. Such tables lose some clones; where checked, under half of the loss comes from unresolved V genes, and the rest has no known cause. V, J and clone size were drawn from that table, and D and trimming were deduced from the DNA. The sample contains approximately 350,000 clones, more than 75% of them found a single time. Clones ranked in the top ten supply about 3% of the sample.

The intended sense of this specimen's treatment or condition label: over 15 received Ad26.COV2.S at low or high dose, single or two shots; 5 received placebo; per-sample allocation not given. Repertoires of vaccine and placebo recipients were sequenced from samples collected on day 63 after the first injection. Between 29 July and 7 August 2020, Cohort 1b enrolled approximately 26 adults aged 18-55 years at one site in Boston, USA. As a vaccine, Ad26.COV2.S was a replication-incompetent adenovirus type 26 vector that expressed a prefusion-stabilized SARS-CoV-2 spike protein derived from the original Wuhan strain. Compared with germline, V lacks 0 bases and J lacks 2 bases; bases without a gene match: 3. The germline V gene (reference sequence) gives CDR1 as SGHKS and CDR2 as YYEKEE. Including the terminal cysteine and phenylalanine, the CDR3 comprises 15 residues. Just CDR3 DNA is preserved here, 45 bases in frame from base 1.

With regard to this clone: Its recognized antigen is unknown. Nothing much larger sits one base from this clone, and base qualities are not available.

The source is a person between 18 and 59 years old who received the Ad26.COV2.S COVID-19 vaccine or a placebo. The chain couples TRBV5-5 to TRBJ2-7; the central 9 bases match TRBD2. The specimen comprised peripheral blood, sampled in a trial of Ad26.COV2.S vaccine versus placebo. This receptor has the CDR3 CASSLGLAETYEQYF. The DNA is TGTGCCAGCAGCTTGGGACTAGCGGAGACCTACGAGCAGTACTTC.